The source of this T cell receptor beta chain is a study of T cell repertoires in cytomegalovirus infection. Across the study: Both a matching HLA type and CMV infection were indicated by public TCR beta signatures.

General study points: Across the ex vivo response, the dominant clonotypes were HLA-C-restricted CMV-specific TCR beta clonotypes. Identification of carriers of CMV plus the relevant HLA was performed using cumulative public TCR beta family frequency.

TCRdb reanalysed the reads using MiXCR and keeps one entry per CDR3 protein. The repertoire holds 600,000 to 800,000 distinct CDR3 sequences, with 24% as singletons. This clonotype was counted many times. Its target is not known. Between the trimmed V and J ends, which lost 0 bases and 6 bases, there was a span of 9 bases. This CDR3 contains 14 residues. Germline CDR1 is MNHEY and CDR2 is SVGAGI. The V gene is TRBV6-5, the J gene TRBJ1-5; D is undetermined. The sample taken for sequencing was CD8+ T cells from PBMCs. The receptor was isolated from a human donor in good health (CMV status not recorded). Some clones in this sample may be carry-over from other donors' samples. As DNA, the CDR3 is TGTGCCAGCAGTTACTCTGGTACGGGTCAGCCCCAGCATTTT. Its translation is CASSYSGTGQPQHF.